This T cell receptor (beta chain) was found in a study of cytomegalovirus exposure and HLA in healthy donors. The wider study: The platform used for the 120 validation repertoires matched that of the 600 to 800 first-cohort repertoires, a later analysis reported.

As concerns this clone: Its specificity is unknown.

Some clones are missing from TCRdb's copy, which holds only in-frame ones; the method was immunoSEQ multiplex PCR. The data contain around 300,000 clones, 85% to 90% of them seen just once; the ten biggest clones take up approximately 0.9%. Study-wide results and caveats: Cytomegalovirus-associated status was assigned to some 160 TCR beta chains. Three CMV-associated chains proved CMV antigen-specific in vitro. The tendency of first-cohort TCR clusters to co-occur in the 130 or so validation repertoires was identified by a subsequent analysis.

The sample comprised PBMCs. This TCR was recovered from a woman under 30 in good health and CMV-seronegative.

The chain's CDR3 is CASSPQGTSPYEQYF. Here the CDR3 DNA reads TGTGCCAGCAGCCCCCAGGGGACTAGCCCCTACGAGCAGTACTTC. The chain combines TRBV9 with TRBJ2-7; TRBD2 agrees at 9 bases. Trimming took 4 bases from V and 2 from J; bases not matched to a gene: 7. The CDR3 sequence is 15 residues long. Germline CDR1 is SGDLS and CDR2 is YYNGEE. The full variable domain, with the rest looked up from reference TRBV9 and TRBJ2-7, is DSGVTQTPKHLITATGQRVTLRCSPRSGDLSVYWYQQSLDQGLQFLIQYYNGEERAKGNILERFSAQQFPDLHSELNLSSLELGDSALYFCASSPQGTSPYEQYFGPGTRLTVT.